The 26 T cell receptor beta chains presented below share a single source sample, sequenced in a study of shared clonotypes between healthy human individuals. Profiling relied on immunoSEQ multiplex PCR, and the TCRdb table lists in-frame clones only, not all of them. The table shows some 2,400,000 clones, with approximately 94% occurring only once. Material: naive CD4+ T cells sorted from blood. Subset specified: CD45RA+ positively selected. These receptors were collected from a man between 18 and 29 years old in good health.

The J gene is TRBJ2-1, the V gene TRBV7-9; no definite D call. The ends were cut back, 3 bases at V and 5 bases at J, with 14 bases in the middle. CDR3 length: 15 residues. Germline CDR1 reads SEHNR; CDR2 reads FQNEAQ (reference sequence). The CDR3 DNA reads as TGTGCCAGCAGCTTTAGCCGTAGGTCAAACAATGAGCAGTTCTTC. It is translated as CASSFSRRSNNEQFF.

This chain connects TRBV5-6 to TRBJ2-7, with unresolved D. Germline V gene lookup returns CDR1 SGHDT and CDR2 YYEEEE. The V and J ends lost 4 bases and 0 bases respectively, with 11 bases between them. There are 14 residues in the CDR3. The DNA of the CDR3 is TGTGCCAGCAGCCCTTCACTCGGCTCCTACGAGCAGTACTTC. Translating gives CASSPSLGSYEQYF.

CDR3 amino acids: CATSTTGFLNYGYTF. The CDR3 region has the DNA TGTGCCACCAGCACTACAGGCTTTCTTAACTATGGCTACACCTTC. The genes are TRBV15 and TRBJ1-2; weak D call: TRBD1 (5 bases). The ends were cut back, 4 bases at V and 1 base at J, with 13 bases in the middle. The CDR3 loop spans 15 amino acids. Germline CDR1 reads LNHNV; CDR2 reads YYDKDF (reference sequence).

The CDR3 loop is CASSLTQGNGEKLFF. CDR3 nucleotide sequence: TGTGCCAGCAGCTTGACACAGGGGAATGGTGAAAAACTGTTTTTT. The rearrangement uses TRBV7-2 and TRBJ1-4; 7 bases match TRBD1. The CDR3 covers 15 residues. CDR1 is SGHTA and CDR2 is FQGNSA in the germline V gene. V gave up 3 bases and J gave up 7 bases; unmatched junction bases: 8.

The V call is TRBV9, the J call TRBJ2-5; 9 bases map to TRBD1. V lost 3 bases to trimming and J lost 5 bases; unmatched junction nucleotides: 8. The germline gives CDR1 SGDLS, CDR2 YYNGEE. The CDR3 totals 15 residues. The CDR3 region has the DNA TGTGCCAGCAGCGACCCGGGACAGGGTAGCGAGACCCAGTACTTC. Protein: CASSDPGQGSETQYF.

The V gene is TRBV28, the J gene TRBJ1-1, with D unresolved. V was pared by 6 bases and J by 5 bases, with 13 bases between. The germline CDR1 and CDR2 sequences are MDHEN and SYDVKM. The CDR3 consists of 13 residues. CDR3 bases: TGTGCCAGCAGAGGCTCCCGGGGTACTGAAGCTTTCTTT. Amino acid sequence: CASRGSRGTEAFF.

The genes are TRBV5-1 and TRBJ2-1; D is possibly TRBD1 or TRBD2 (6 bases each). Germline V lookup: CDR1 SGHRS, CDR2 YFSETQ. Trimming shortened V by 2 bases and J by 8 bases, and 17 bases separated the two germline ends. The CDR3 is 15 residues long. The CDR3 nucleotides read TGCGCCAGCAGCTTCACACTACTAGGGGGGCATGAGCAGTTCTTC. It is translated as CASSFTLLGGHEQFF.

The CDR3 region is CASSGGTGGPLETQYF. The CDR3 bases are TGCGCCAGCAGCGGTGGGACAGGGGGGCCCTTGGAGACCCAGTACTTC. The genes are TRBV5-1 and TRBJ2-5; 11 bases line up with TRBD1. The junction had 10 bases not matched to a gene; V was cut back by 4 bases and J by 5 bases. The CDR3 spans 16 residues. The germline CDR1 and CDR2 sequences are SGHRS and YFSETQ. The variable domain in full, with the rest retrieved from reference TRBV5-1 and TRBJ2-5, is KAGVTQTPRYLIKTRGQQVTLSCSPISGHRSVSWYQQTPGQGLQFLFEYFSETQRNKGNFPGRFSGRQFSNSRSEMNVSTLELGDSALYLCASSGGTGGPLETQYFGPGTRLLVL.

The chain joins TRBV2 to TRBJ2-7; D not certain. This CDR3 is built from 13 residues. Germline assignment: CDR1 SNHLY and CDR2 FYNNEI. Between the trimmed V and J ends, which lost 8 bases and 0 bases, there was a span of 11 bases. CDR3 coding DNA: TGTGCCAGCCTCCCCGACGGCTCCTACGAGCAGTACTTC. This translates into CASLPDGSYEQYF.

The J gene is TRBJ1-6, the V gene TRBV5-3; D perhaps matches TRBD1 (6 bases). TRBV5-3 is an ORF; its function is uncertain. V was shortened by 2 bases and J by 4 bases, with 10 bases between the two germline ends. The CDR3 is 15 residues long. CDR3 loop: CARSFGRGYNSPLHF. The CDR3 coding sequence is TGTGCCAGAAGCTTTGGCAGGGGTTATAATTCACCCCTCCACTTT.

DNA for the CDR3: TGCAGCGCCCGATCGGCCCGCGGGACTGAAGCTTTCTTT. Its translation is CSARSARGTEAFF. V gene TRBV29-1 combines with J gene TRBJ1-1; D ambiguous. Germline V gene lookup returns CDR1 SQVTM and CDR2 ANQGSEA. The CDR3 sequence is 13 residues long. V lost 7 bases and J lost 5, with 17 bases in between.

The genes are TRBV6-6 and TRBJ1-3; 7 bases match TRBD1. Germline V gene lookup returns CDR1 MNHNY and CDR2 SVGAGI (reference sequence). The V and J ends lost 2 bases and 2 bases, in that order; junction bases with no gene match: 3. CDR3 length: 15 residues. The CDR3 coding sequence is TGTGCCAGCAGTTACGGGACAGCTCCTGGAAACACCATATATTTT. Encoded protein: CASSYGTAPGNTIYF.

The V call is TRBV11-2, the J call TRBJ2-3; D ambiguous. Germline V lookup: CDR1 SGHAT, CDR2 FQNNGV. CDR3 size: 12 residues. V was pared by 5 bases and J by 4 bases, with 7 bases between. In DNA, the CDR3 is TGTGCCAGCAGCGTCCTGTCAGATACGCAGTATTTT. Translating it yields CASSVLSDTQYF.

The chain combines TRBV6-6 with TRBJ2-1; tentatively, D is TRBD1 (6 bases). The CDR3 is 15 residues long. V dropped 5 bases and J dropped 0 bases, with 11 bases sitting between them. The germline CDR1 and CDR2 sequences are MNHNY and SVGAGI (reference sequence). The CDR3 sequence: CASSNRASSYNEQFF. CDR3 DNA: TGTGCCAGCAGTAACAGGGCAAGCTCCTACAATGAGCAGTTCTTC.

The chain carries TRBV2 and TRBJ2-5, with D possibly TRBD1 on 5 matching bases. CDR1 is SNHLY, CDR2 FYNNEI, per germline. The CDR3 totals 12 residues. V lost 7 bases, J lost 6 bases, and 12 bases lay in between. In DNA, the CDR3 is TGTGCCAGCAAGGCACAGGCCCAGACCCAGTACTTC. Its translation is CASKAQAQTQYF.

As to this clone: The same CDR3 is also encoded by other DNA sequences in this sample. The chain employs TRBV5-1 and TRBJ2-2, with TRBD1 identical over 7 bases. This CDR3 region has 14 residues. The V and J ends lost 0 bases and 4 bases, in that order; junction bases with no gene match: 0. Germline V lookup: CDR1 SGHRS, CDR2 YFSETQ. The CDR3: CASSLAGGTGELFF. The CDR3 nucleotides read TGCGCCAGCAGCTTGGCAGGGGGCACCGGGGAGCTGTTTTTT.

The chain carries TRBV2 and TRBJ1-1; the D gene is possibly TRBD1 (5 bases). From germline, CDR1 is SNHLY and CDR2 FYNNEI. The length of the CDR3 is 11 residues. Trimming removed 8 bases at V and 1 base at J, with 5 bases between. This CDR3 reads CASQGNTEAFF. CDR3 nucleotide sequence: TGTGCCAGCCAGGGGAACACTGAAGCTTTCTTT.

V gene TRBV6-5 combines with J gene TRBJ2-7; possibly TRBD2 for D (6 bases). Looked up from germline, CDR1 is MNHEY and CDR2 is SVGAGI. Trimming took off 3 bases at V and 6 bases at J, with 9 bases between the two ends. The CDR3 totals 12 residues. CDR3 bases: TGTGCCAGCAGTTATTGGGGGGTCGAGCAGTACTTC. Translating gives CASSYWGVEQYF.

The genes are TRBV4-1 and TRBJ1-3; unclear D gene. The CDR3 is 15 residues long. Germline CDR1 MGHRA, CDR2 YSYEKL. V shed 0 bases and J shed 0 bases, with 6 bases lying between them. The CDR3: CASSQEEGSGNTIYF. Here the CDR3 DNA reads TGCGCCAGCAGCCAAGAGGAGGGCTCTGGAAACACCATATATTTT.

The chain has TRBV14 and TRBJ1-4; D gene ambiguous. Trimming removed 0 bases at V and 8 bases at J, with 19 bases between. The germline V gene has CDR1 SGHDN and CDR2 FVKESK. The CDR3 length is 17 residues. The CDR3 loop is CASSQDRLASRREKLFF. DNA for the CDR3: TGTGCCAGCAGCCAAGATCGGTTGGCCTCTCGAAGGGAAAAACTGTTTTTT.

The chain joins TRBV6-1 to TRBJ2-7; D may be TRBD1 (5 bases). Trimming left V 6 bases short and J 1 base short, with 13 bases between. Germline CDR1 MNHNS, CDR2 SASEGT. This CDR3 has 14 residues. CDR3 residues: CASRGPPLSYEQYF. DNA for the CDR3: TGTGCCAGCAGGGGGCCACCGTTGTCCTACGAGCAGTACTTC.

V gene TRBV6-1 combines with J gene TRBJ1-2, with 7 positions matching TRBD1. Germline V lookup: CDR1 MNHNS, CDR2 SASEGT. There are 14 residues in the CDR3. V trimming: 2 bases; J trimming: 5 bases; junction bases outside the gene matches: 5. Written as DNA, the CDR3 is TGTGCCAGCAGTGAACAGGGGACAGCTTATGGCTACACCTTC. This sequence encodes CASSEQGTAYGYTF.

The chain links TRBV19 to TRBJ1-2; 8 bases match TRBD1. Germline assignment: CDR1 LNHDA and CDR2 SQIVND (reference sequence). The CDR3 sequence is 15 residues long. J gave up 4 bases and V 3 bases, and 7 bases lay outside the gene matches. CDR3 protein: CASSISGGSFYGYTF. The CDR3 nucleotides read TGTGCCAGTAGTATTTCAGGGGGCTCGTTCTATGGCTACACCTTC.

The chain carries TRBV19 and TRBJ2-3; D is undetermined. V lost 8 bases to trimming and J lost 3 bases, with 9 bases between them. The CDR3 is made up of 12 amino acids. Germline loops: CDR1 LNHDA, CDR2 SQIVND (reference sequence). The CDR3 DNA reads TGTGCCAGTTCTAGTCAGACAGATACGCAGTATTTT. Amino acids: CASSSQTDTQYF.

This clone was observed a single time. The chain carries TRBV27 and TRBJ1-2; the D is unclear. V was trimmed by 4 bases and J by 2 bases, leaving 11 bases between them. CDR1 and CDR2 (germline): MNHEY, SMNVEV (reference sequence). CDR3 size: 14 residues. The CDR3 bases are TGTGCCAGCAGTTCAAGAGATTTCAACTATGGCTACACCTTC. It codes for CASSSRDFNYGYTF.

The rearrangement links TRBV19 to TRBJ2-1, with a weak D call TRBD1 (5 bases). V lost 6 bases and J 0 bases, leaving 9 bases between the germline ends. CDR1 LNHDA and CDR2 SQIVND come from the germline V gene (reference sequence). The CDR3 has 14 amino acids. In nucleotides, the CDR3 is TGTGCCAGTAGGGGGCAGAGCTCCTACAATGAGCAGTTCTTC. It specifies CASRGQSSYNEQFF. Supplemented by reference TRBV19 and TRBJ2-1, the full variable domain reads DGGITQSPKYLFRKEGQNVTLSCEQNLNHDAMYWYRQDPGQGLRLIYYSQIVNDFQKGDIAEGYSVSREKKESFPLTVTSAQKNPTAFYLCASRGQSSYNEQFFGPGTRLTVL.